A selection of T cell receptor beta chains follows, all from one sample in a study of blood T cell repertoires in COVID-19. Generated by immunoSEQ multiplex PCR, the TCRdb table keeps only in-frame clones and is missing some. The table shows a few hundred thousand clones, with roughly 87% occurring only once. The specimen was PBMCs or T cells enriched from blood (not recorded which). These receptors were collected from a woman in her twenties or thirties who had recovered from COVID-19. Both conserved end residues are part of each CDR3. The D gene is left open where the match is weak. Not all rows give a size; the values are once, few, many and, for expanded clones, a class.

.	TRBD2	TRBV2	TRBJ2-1	CASSILAGARNEQFF	TGTGCCAGCAGTATCCTAGCGGGAGCTCGAAATGAGCAGTTCTTC
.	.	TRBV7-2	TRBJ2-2	CASSLAGGKNTGELFF	TGTGCCAGCAGCTTAGCGGGAGGCAAGAACACCGGGGAGCTGTTTTTT
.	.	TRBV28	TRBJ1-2	CASSSKDTGNYGYTF	TGTGCCAGCAGTTCCAAAGATACAGGGAACTATGGCTACACCTTC
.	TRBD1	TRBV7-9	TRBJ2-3	CASSPQGELPGQGWDTQYF	TGTGCCAGCAGCCCCCAAGGCGAGCTTCCGGGACAGGGGTGGGATACGCAGTATTTT
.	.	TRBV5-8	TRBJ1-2	CASSLDGHSDGYTF	TGTGCCAGCAGCTTGGATGGGCATTCGGATGGCTACACCTTC
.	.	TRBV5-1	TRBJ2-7	CASSLNPQGGYEQYF	TGCGCCAGCAGCTTGAACCCCCAGGGGGGATACGAGCAGTACTTC
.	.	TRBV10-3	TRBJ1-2	CAISEFPTGNYGYTF	TGTGCCATCAGTGAGTTTCCTACAGGCAACTATGGCTACACCTTC
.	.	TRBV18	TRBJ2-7	CASSPGTTFEQYF	TGTGCCAGCTCACCAGGGACAACTTTCGAGCAGTACTTC
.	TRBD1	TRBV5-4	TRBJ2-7	CASTEDRGIYEQYF	TGTGCCAGCACCGAGGACAGGGGTATCTACGAGCAGTACTTC
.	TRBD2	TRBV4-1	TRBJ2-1	CASSAQERGNEQFF	TGCGCCAGCAGCGCGCAAGAGCGGGGCAATGAGCAGTTCTTC
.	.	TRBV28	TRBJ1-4	CASRFSNEKLFF	TGTGCCAGCCGGTTTTCTAATGAAAAACTGTTTTTT
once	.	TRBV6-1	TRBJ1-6	CASSEPGWQSSPLHF	TGTGCCAGCAGTGAACCGGGGTGGCAGAGTTCACCCCTCCACTTT
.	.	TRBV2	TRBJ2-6	CATPTGSGANVLTF	TGTGCCACCCCTACCGGCTCTGGGGCCAACGTCCTGACTTTC
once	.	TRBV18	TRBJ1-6	CASSPQSRQYESPLHF	TGTGCCAGCTCACCACAGTCTCGACAGTACGAGTCACCCCTCCACTTT
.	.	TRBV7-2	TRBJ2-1	CASSLWTDYNEQFF	TGTGCCAGCAGCTTATGGACAGACTACAATGAGCAGTTCTTC
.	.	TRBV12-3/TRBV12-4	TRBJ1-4	CASSFSGVEKLFF	TGTGCCAGCAGTTTTTCGGGGGTTGAAAAACTGTTTTTT
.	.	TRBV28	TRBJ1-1	CASSLRDHAFF	TGTGCCAGCAGTTTGCGGGATCACGCTTTCTTT
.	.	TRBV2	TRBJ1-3	CASSEGAGGDGNTIYF	TGTGCCAGCAGTGAAGGGGCGGGGGGCGACGGAAACACCATATATTTT
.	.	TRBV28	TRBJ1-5	CASSTGLLQPQHF	TGTGCCAGCTCGACGGGTCTATTACAGCCCCAGCATTTT
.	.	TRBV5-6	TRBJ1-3	CASSLGVRDSSGNTIYF	TGTGCCAGCAGCTTGGGGGTCCGAGACAGCTCTGGAAACACCATATATTTT
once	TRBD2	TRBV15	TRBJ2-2	CATSGLAGAVTGELFF	TGTGCCACCAGCGGCCTAGCGGGAGCTGTCACCGGGGAGCTGTTTTTT
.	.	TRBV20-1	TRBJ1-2	CSASPPGVTGGYTF	TGCAGTGCTAGTCCTCCAGGGGTTACGGGTGGCTACACCTTC
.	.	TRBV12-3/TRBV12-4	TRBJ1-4	CASRSGQGEKLFF	TGTGCCAGCAGATCGGGACAAGGTGAAAAACTGTTTTTT
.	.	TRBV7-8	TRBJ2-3	CASSFAGGDTQYF	TGTGCCAGCAGCTTCGCCGGGGGAGATACGCAGTATTTT
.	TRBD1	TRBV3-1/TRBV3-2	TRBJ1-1	CASSNRQGGTEAFF	TGTGCCAGCAGCAATCGACAGGGGGGTACTGAAGCTTTCTTT
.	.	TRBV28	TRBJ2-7	CASSRLSHKAYEQYF	TGTGCCAGCAGTAGATTGAGTCATAAAGCCTACGAGCAGTACTTC
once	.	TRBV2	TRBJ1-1	CASSEEGVAEAFF	TGTGCCAGCAGTGAAGAGGGGGTTGCTGAAGCTTTCTTT
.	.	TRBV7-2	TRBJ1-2	CASSLGWGGPYGYTF	TGTGCCAGCAGCTTAGGTTGGGGGGGACCCTATGGCTACACCTTC
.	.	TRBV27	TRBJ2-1	CASSTQRGNEQFF	TGTGCCAGCAGTACCCAAAGGGGCAATGAGCAGTTCTTC
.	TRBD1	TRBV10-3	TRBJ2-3	CAISEGDRARDTQYF	TGTGCCATCAGTGAAGGGGACAGGGCCAGAGATACGCAGTATTTT
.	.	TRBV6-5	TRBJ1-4	CASSYSQRTNEKLFF	TGTGCCAGCAGTTACTCACAGAGAACTAATGAAAAACTGTTTTTT
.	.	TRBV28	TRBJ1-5	CASSLIAGGNQPQHF	TGTGCCAGCAGTTTAATTGCGGGCGGTAATCAGCCCCAGCATTTT
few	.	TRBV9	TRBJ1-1	CASSVTPTRDTEAFF	TGTGCCAGCAGCGTGACTCCCACCAGGGACACTGAAGCTTTCTTT
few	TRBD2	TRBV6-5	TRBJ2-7	CASSPLAGGSYEQYF	TGTGCCAGCAGCCCACTAGCGGGAGGATCCTACGAGCAGTACTTC
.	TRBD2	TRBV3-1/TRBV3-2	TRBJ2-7	CASSQVLSSGGYYEQYF	TGTGCCAGCAGCCAAGTATTGTCTAGCGGGGGTTATTACGAGCAGTACTTC
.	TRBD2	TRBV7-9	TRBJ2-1	CASSSRGGREREQFF	TGTGCCAGCAGCTCGCGGGGGGGCCGGGAACGTGAGCAGTTCTTC
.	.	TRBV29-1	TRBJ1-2	CSVEDRGRGYTF	TGCAGCGTTGAAGATCGCGGGCGTGGCTACACCTTC
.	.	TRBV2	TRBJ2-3	CASTKEGSHADTQYF	TGTGCCAGCACCAAGGAGGGGTCTCACGCAGATACGCAGTATTTT
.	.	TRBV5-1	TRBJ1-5	CASSPQGISNQPQHF	TGCGCCAGCAGCCCCCAGGGGATTAGCAATCAGCCCCAGCATTTT
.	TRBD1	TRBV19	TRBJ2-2	CASSGTGNTGELFF	TGTGCCAGTAGTGGGACAGGGAACACCGGGGAGCTGTTTTTT
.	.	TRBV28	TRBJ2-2	CASSKTGTANTGELFF	TGTGCCAGCAGTAAAACCGGGACTGCGAACACCGGGGAGCTGTTTTTT
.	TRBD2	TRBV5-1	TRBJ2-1	CASSLHRGDYNEQFF	TGCGCCAGCAGCTTGCACCGGGGGGACTACAATGAGCAGTTCTTC
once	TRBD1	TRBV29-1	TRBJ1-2	CSVDNTGGNYGYTF	TGCAGCGTTGATAATACAGGGGGCAACTATGGCTACACCTTC
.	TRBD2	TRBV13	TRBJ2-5	CASSLVRGGYETQYF	TGTGCCAGCAGCTTAGTACGGGGGGGGTATGAGACCCAGTACTTC
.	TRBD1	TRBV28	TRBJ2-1	CASSRRDRDYNEQFF	TGTGCCAGCAGCCGCCGGGACAGGGATTACAATGAGCAGTTCTTC
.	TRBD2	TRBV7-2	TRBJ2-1	CASSSSGTSINEQFF	TGTGCCAGCAGCTCCTCCGGGACTAGTATAAATGAGCAGTTCTTC